The sequence of this TCR beta chain was determined in a study of molecular identifiers for immune sequencing clone quantification. To note about this clonotype: Its matching antigen is unknown.

Study outcomes and limitations: Over 97% of effector molecules, yet under 1% of naive-cell molecules, were held by clones above 20 RNA copies.

CDR1 is SGHRS and CDR2 is YFSETQ in the germline V gene. V lost 2 bases, J lost 1 base, and 9 bases lay in between. The CDR3 consists of 14 residues. In preparing bulk TCR libraries, previously described methods and listed TCR primers were used. TCRdb redid the calling of the PCR reads with MiXCR, one entry per CDR3 protein. The sample contains more than 450,000 distinct CDR3 sequences, approximately 25% of which appear only once. The TCR originated in a human donor in good health. Some libraries in this study had Jurkat cell RNA spiked in. The genes are TRBV5-1 and TRBJ1-1, with D perhaps matching TRBD1 (5 bases). The sequenced sample was naive CD8+ T cells from blood, with Jurkat cell RNA spiked in. Noted subset: FACS-sorted CD8+CD4-CCR7+CD45RA+ naive T cells. The CDR3 sequence: CASSFSGANTEAFF. The DNA of the CDR3 is TGCGCCAGCAGCTTTTCTGGGGCGAACACTGAAGCTTTCTTT. Supplemented by reference TRBV5-1 and TRBJ1-1, the full variable domain reads KAGVTQTPRYLIKTRGQQVTLSCSPISGHRSVSWYQQTPGQGLQFLFEYFSETQRNKGNFPGRFSGRQFSNSRSEMNVSTLELGDSALYLCASSFSGANTEAFFGQGTRLTVV.